Sequencing of this T cell receptor beta chain was carried out in a study of post-analysis software for immune sequencing data. General study results and limits: Significantly lower normalized Chao1 diversity was found in patients with multiple sclerosis relative to controls.

Unique-molecular-identifier-tagged TCR beta cDNA libraries were used. TCRdb called the PCR reads again in MiXCR, with one record for every CDR3 protein. The profile shows about 570,000 distinct CDR3 sequences, around 36% of them singletons. This clonotype was seen only once. No antigen is known for it. This TCR derives from a girl aged 2-17 years with multiple sclerosis. What was sequenced was blood.

The CDR3: CASSPTHTSGGTGRNEQFF. CDR3 nucleotide sequence: TGTGCCAGCTCACCAACTCACACTAGCGGGGGCACCGGCAGGAATGAGCAGTTCTTC. J is TRBJ2-1 and V is TRBV18; 11 nucleotides line up with TRBD2. CDR1 and CDR2 (germline): KGHSH, LQKENI. This CDR3 is built from 19 residues. V lost 2 bases, J lost 7 bases, and 16 bases stayed unmatched.